The clone carrying this TCR beta chain was observed a few times. The sample originates from a study of response to subunit inactivated influenza vaccine. TCRdb reanalysed the RT-PCR reads using MiXCR and keeps one entry per CDR3 protein. The sample yields hundreds of thousands of distinct CDR3 sequences, around 14% seen once. This CDR3 is 14 amino acids long. The junction had 3 bases not matched to a gene; V was cut back by 1 base and J by 9 bases. Germline CDR1 is SGHAT and CDR2 is FQNNGV. Material: PBMCs from blood, obtained roughly 12 days after vaccination. V is TRBV11-2 and J is TRBJ1-6; 7 bases map to TRBD1. This clonotype was sampled from a man in his forties or fifties who received an inactivated influenza vaccine. CDR3 coding DNA: TGTGCCAGCAGCTTAGGTTCAGGGGGTTCACCCCTCCACTTT. Protein: CASSLGSGGSPLHF.